A selection of T cell receptor beta chains follows, all from one sample in a study of CD8 T cells in ankylosing spondylitis. TCRdb ran MiXCR on the 5' RACE reads and lists one entry per CDR3 protein. Of 500,000 to 650,000 distinct CDR3 sequences in the sample, under 5.5% were seen once. Specimen: blood, either unsorted or a sorted T cell fraction (not recorded which). All receptors derive from a male donor with ankylosing spondylitis. Both conserved end residues are part of each CDR3. D genes are given only for firm matches. Only part of the rows carry a size: once, few, many, or a class if the clone is expanded.

j_gene: TRBJ1-2; abundance: many; v_gene: TRBV20-1; d_gene: TRBD1; CDR3aa: CSAQEGQGHNLYGYTF; CDR3nt: TGCAGTGCTCAAGAGGGACAGGGCCATAACCTCTATGGCTACACCTTC
j_gene: TRBJ2-7; abundance: many; v_gene: TRBV5-1; d_gene: NA; CDR3aa: CASNPGTPKTIEQYF; CDR3nt: TGCGCCAGCAACCCCGGGACTCCCAAGACGATCGAGCAGTACTTC
j_gene: TRBJ2-7; abundance: NA; v_gene: TRBV5-1; d_gene: TRBD2; CDR3aa: CASSLGAAGVNYEQYF; CDR3nt: TGCGCCAGCAGCTTGGGTGCCGCGGGGGTCAACTACGAGCAGTACTTC
j_gene: TRBJ2-4; abundance: many; v_gene: TRBV18; d_gene: NA; CDR3aa: CASSPEFDLAKNIQYF; CDR3nt: TGTGCCAGCTCACCAGAGTTCGACCTAGCCAAAAACATTCAGTACTTC
j_gene: TRBJ1-2; abundance: many; v_gene: TRBV20-1; d_gene: NA; CDR3aa: CSARGTGGGYGYTF; CDR3nt: TGCAGTGCTAGAGGCACGGGGGGAGGCTATGGCTACACCTTC
j_gene: TRBJ2-7; abundance: NA; v_gene: TRBV5-1; d_gene: TRBD1; CDR3aa: CASSPRGQGRYEQYF; CDR3nt: TGCGCCAGCAGCCCTCGGGGACAGGGTCGTTACGAGCAGTACTTC
j_gene: TRBJ2-5; abundance: many; v_gene: TRBV3-1; d_gene: NA; CDR3aa: CASSQDLTEETQYF; CDR3nt: TGTGCCAGCAGCCAAGATCTGACAGAAGAGACCCAGTACTTC
j_gene: TRBJ2-7; abundance: many; v_gene: TRBV4-3; d_gene: NA; CDR3aa: CASSISRGIEQYF; CDR3nt: TGCGCCAGCAGCATCTCGCGAGGGATCGAGCAGTACTTC
j_gene: TRBJ2-2; abundance: few; v_gene: TRBV10-2; d_gene: TRBD1; CDR3aa: CASKGQGNTGELFF; CDR3nt: TGCGCCAGCAAGGGACAGGGGAACACCGGGGAGCTGTTTTTT
j_gene: TRBJ1-5; abundance: many; v_gene: TRBV12-3/TRBV12-4; d_gene: NA; CDR3aa: CASSLLQDQPQHF; CDR3nt: TGTGCCAGCAGTTTACTCCAGGATCAGCCCCAGCATTTT
j_gene: TRBJ1-1; abundance: many; v_gene: TRBV12-3/TRBV12-4; d_gene: NA; CDR3aa: CASSLGRTEAFF; CDR3nt: TGTGCCAGCAGCCTCGGTCGGACTGAAGCTTTCTTT
j_gene: TRBJ1-2; abundance: few; v_gene: TRBV4-2; d_gene: NA; CDR3aa: CASSPGLLCGYTF; CDR3nt: TGTGCCAGCAGCCCCGGGCTCCTCTGTGGCTACACCTTC
j_gene: TRBJ2-5; abundance: many; v_gene: TRBV5-1; d_gene: NA; CDR3aa: CASTPTSGALETQYF; CDR3nt: TGCGCCAGCACGCCAACGTCAGGAGCTTTGGAGACCCAGTACTTC
j_gene: TRBJ2-7; abundance: many; v_gene: TRBV15; d_gene: TRBD1; CDR3aa: CATSRNRGRVHEQYF; CDR3nt: TGTGCCACCAGCAGAAACAGGGGGCGTGTCCACGAGCAGTACTTC
j_gene: TRBJ1-2; abundance: many; v_gene: TRBV9; d_gene: NA; CDR3aa: CASSVDPGAFGYTF; CDR3nt: TGTGCCAGCAGCGTAGATCCGGGGGCGTTTGGCTACACCTTC
j_gene: TRBJ1-1; abundance: few; v_gene: TRBV3-1; d_gene: NA; CDR3aa: CASSRRQSTEAFF; CDR3nt: TGTGCCAGCAGCCGCCGACAATCCACTGAAGCTTTCTTT
j_gene: TRBJ2-3; abundance: many; v_gene: TRBV29-1; d_gene: TRBD1; CDR3aa: CSVGRDSQDTQYF; CDR3nt: TGCAGCGTTGGCAGGGACAGTCAAGATACGCAGTATTTT
j_gene: TRBJ1-6; abundance: many; v_gene: TRBV7-2; d_gene: NA; CDR3aa: CASSLKAGLNSPLHF; CDR3nt: TGTGCCAGCAGCTTAAAGGCAGGGCTTAATTCACCCCTCCACTTT
j_gene: TRBJ2-7; abundance: many; v_gene: TRBV10-3; d_gene: TRBD1; CDR3aa: CAIKPGGQTYEQYF; CDR3nt: TGTGCCATCAAACCAGGGGGCCAGACCTACGAGCAGTACTTC
j_gene: TRBJ1-1; abundance: NA; v_gene: TRBV11-2; d_gene: TRBD1; CDR3aa: CASSFPQGARETEAFF; CDR3nt: TGTGCCAGCAGCTTCCCGCAGGGGGCGAGGGAGACTGAAGCTTTCTTT
j_gene: TRBJ2-7; abundance: NA; v_gene: TRBV6-5; d_gene: NA; CDR3aa: CASRYGGPTYEQYF; CDR3nt: TGTGCCAGCAGATACGGGGGCCCGACCTACGAGCAGTACTTC
j_gene: TRBJ2-6; abundance: NA; v_gene: TRBV12-5; d_gene: NA; CDR3aa: CASGLWGANVLTF; CDR3nt: TGTGCTAGTGGGCTGTGGGGGGCCAACGTCCTGACTTTC
j_gene: TRBJ2-7; abundance: few; v_gene: TRBV4-2; d_gene: TRBD2; CDR3aa: CASSHAALAGETYEQYF; CDR3nt: TGTGCCAGCAGCCACGCCGCGCTAGCGGGAGAAACCTACGAGCAGTACTTC
j_gene: TRBJ2-7; abundance: many; v_gene: TRBV4-2; d_gene: TRBD2; CDR3aa: CASSVLAGANYEQYF; CDR3nt: TGTGCCAGCAGCGTACTAGCGGGGGCCAACTACGAGCAGTACTTC
j_gene: TRBJ1-5; abundance: few; v_gene: TRBV6-2/TRBV6-3; d_gene: TRBD1; CDR3aa: CASSYRGTGNNQPQHF; CDR3nt: TGTGCCAGCAGTTACCGGGGGACAGGGAACAATCAGCCCCAGCATTTT
j_gene: TRBJ2-7; abundance: many; v_gene: TRBV12-3/TRBV12-4; d_gene: TRBD1; CDR3aa: CASSWVGTASEQYF; CDR3nt: TGTGCCAGCAGTTGGGTAGGGACAGCCAGCGAGCAGTACTTC
j_gene: TRBJ1-4; abundance: many; v_gene: TRBV7-2; d_gene: NA; CDR3aa: CASSLGGFNEKLFF; CDR3nt: TGTGCCAGCAGCTTAGGGGGCTTTAATGAAAAACTGTTTTTT
j_gene: TRBJ2-2; abundance: many; v_gene: TRBV18; d_gene: NA; CDR3aa: CASSQGFADSGELFF; CDR3nt: TGTGCCAGCTCACAAGGATTTGCCGACTCCGGGGAGCTGTTTTTT
j_gene: TRBJ1-3; abundance: many; v_gene: TRBV29-1; d_gene: NA; CDR3aa: CSALLGNTIYF; CDR3nt: TGCAGCGCCTTACTTGGAAACACCATATATTTT
j_gene: TRBJ2-7; abundance: many; v_gene: TRBV4-3; d_gene: NA; CDR3aa: CASSQERQGYEQYF; CDR3nt: TGCGCCAGCAGCCAAGAACGGCAGGGCTACGAGCAGTACTTC
j_gene: TRBJ2-7; abundance: many; v_gene: TRBV6-2/TRBV6-3; d_gene: NA; CDR3aa: CASSRSITYEQYF; CDR3nt: TGTGCCAGCAGCCGCTCTATAACCTACGAGCAGTACTTC
j_gene: TRBJ2-3; abundance: many; v_gene: TRBV29-1; d_gene: NA; CDR3aa: CSSRAGNPDTQYF; CDR3nt: TGCAGCTCACGGGCGGGGAACCCAGATACGCAGTATTTT
j_gene: TRBJ2-3; abundance: many; v_gene: TRBV25-1; d_gene: NA; CDR3aa: CASSGMGTDTQYF; CDR3nt: TGTGCCAGCAGTGGGATGGGCACAGATACGCAGTATTTT
j_gene: TRBJ1-5; abundance: NA; v_gene: TRBV4-3; d_gene: TRBD1; CDR3aa: CASSRDRGFNQPQHF; CDR3nt: TGCGCCAGCAGCCGCGACAGGGGCTTCAATCAGCCCCAGCATTTT
j_gene: TRBJ1-4; abundance: many; v_gene: TRBV28; d_gene: NA; CDR3aa: CASSTTTPDEKLFF; CDR3nt: TGTGCCAGCAGCACTACTACTCCGGACGAAAAACTGTTTTTT
j_gene: TRBJ2-3; abundance: many; v_gene: TRBV9; d_gene: TRBD2; CDR3aa: CASSDPQRGVWTDTQYF; CDR3nt: TGTGCCAGCAGCGACCCACAGCGGGGGGTCTGGACAGATACGCAGTATTTT
j_gene: TRBJ2-7; abundance: many; v_gene: TRBV4-2; d_gene: TRBD1; CDR3aa: CASSQPDSGTGAYEQYF; CDR3nt: TGTGCCAGCAGCCAGCCCGATTCCGGGACAGGGGCCTACGAGCAGTACTTC
j_gene: TRBJ1-5; abundance: many; v_gene: TRBV20-1; d_gene: NA; CDR3aa: CSAPRSSNQPQHF; CDR3nt: TGCAGTGCTCCCCGTAGTAGCAATCAGCCCCAGCATTTT
j_gene: TRBJ2-7; abundance: many; v_gene: TRBV20-1; d_gene: TRBD1; CDR3aa: CSAREGQGQYF; CDR3nt: TGCAGTGCTAGAGAAGGACAGGGGCAGTACTTC
j_gene: TRBJ2-1; abundance: many; v_gene: TRBV29-1; d_gene: NA; CDR3aa: CSVGDDSYNEQFF; CDR3nt: TGCAGCGTGGGAGACGACAGTTACAATGAGCAGTTCTTC
j_gene: TRBJ2-7; abundance: many; v_gene: TRBV5-1; d_gene: NA; CDR3aa: CASSTREGDEQYF; CDR3nt: TGCGCCAGCAGCACCCGTGAGGGTGACGAGCAGTACTTC
j_gene: TRBJ1-2; abundance: NA; v_gene: TRBV7-9; d_gene: NA; CDR3aa: CASSLSITDSRRGYTF; CDR3nt: TGTGCCAGCAGCTTATCCATTACAGACAGCCGAAGGGGCTACACCTTC
j_gene: TRBJ2-5; abundance: many; v_gene: TRBV4-2; d_gene: NA; CDR3aa: CASSQDSAEGQETQYF; CDR3nt: TGTGCCAGCAGCCAAGATTCGGCGGAGGGCCAAGAGACCCAGTACTTC
j_gene: TRBJ2-7; abundance: many; v_gene: TRBV9; d_gene: NA; CDR3aa: CASSPHIRGTYEQYF; CDR3nt: TGTGCCAGCAGCCCCCACATCCGGGGGACATACGAGCAGTACTTC
j_gene: TRBJ2-2; abundance: few; v_gene: TRBV2; d_gene: NA; CDR3aa: CASSEENTGELFF; CDR3nt: TGTGCCAGCAGTGAAGAAAACACCGGGGAGCTGTTTTTT
j_gene: TRBJ2-3; abundance: few; v_gene: TRBV25-1; d_gene: NA; CDR3aa: CASSEERTDTQYF; CDR3nt: TGTGCCAGCAGTGAAGAACGGACAGATACGCAGTATTTT
j_gene: TRBJ2-1; abundance: NA; v_gene: TRBV27; d_gene: TRBD2; CDR3aa: CATTGRGGVNEQFF; CDR3nt: TGTGCCACCACGGGGCGGGGGGGCGTCAATGAGCAGTTCTTC
j_gene: TRBJ1-2; abundance: many; v_gene: TRBV6-1; d_gene: NA; CDR3aa: CASTWGGARGYTF; CDR3nt: TGTGCCAGCACCTGGGGGGGCGCGAGGGGCTACACCTTC
j_gene: TRBJ1-4; abundance: many; v_gene: TRBV7-2; d_gene: NA; CDR3aa: CASSPIGPRINEKLFF; CDR3nt: TGTGCCAGCAGCCCAATAGGGCCCCGGATTAATGAAAAACTGTTTTTT
j_gene: TRBJ1-1; abundance: many; v_gene: TRBV4-3; d_gene: TRBD1; CDR3aa: CASSQGTGYGNTEAFF; CDR3nt: TGCGCCAGCAGCCAAGGGACAGGGTATGGAAACACTGAAGCTTTCTTT